The 25 T cell receptor beta chains given below trace back to one sample, sequenced in a study of cytomegalovirus exposure and HLA in healthy donors. Amplification used 60 Vbeta primers and 13 Jbeta primers. Measured with immunoSEQ multiplex PCR; TCRdb has only the in-frame clones, and not every one. The table lists more than 95,000 clones, with approximately 0.93% in the top ten. The sample was PBMCs. These receptors were obtained from a young man in good health and CMV-seronegative.

The V and J genes are TRBV11-2 and TRBJ2-6; TRBD2 might be the D (6 bases). The CDR3 consists of 15 residues. CDR1 and CDR2 from the germline V gene are SGHAT and FQNNGV. Trimming pared 1 base from V and 6 bases from J, leaving 10 bases between. CDR3 in DNA: TGTGCCAGCAGCTTAGGGGACTTTCAGGCCAACGTCCTGACTTTC. The encoded protein is CASSLGDFQANVLTF.

This chain joins TRBV28 and TRBJ2-2, with 9 bases that match TRBD2. The length of the CDR3 is 17 residues. Trimming at V came to 6 bases and at J to 5 bases, leaving 13 bases not matched to a gene. The germline V gene encodes CDR1 MDHEN and CDR2 SYDVKM. CDR3 residues: CASRLAGASAPTGELFF. As DNA, the CDR3 is TGTGCCAGCAGGTTAGCGGGAGCTTCTGCGCCAACCGGGGAGCTGTTTTTT.

This sequence joins TRBV28 and TRBJ2-1; tentatively, D is TRBD2 (5 bases). There are 15 residues in the CDR3. Between the trimmed V and J ends, which lost 7 bases and 5 bases, there was a span of 18 bases. The germline V gene has CDR1 MDHEN and CDR2 SYDVKM. This CDR3 is CASTTLGRVNNEQFF. CDR3 sequence (DNA): TGTGCCAGCACAACCCTTGGGCGGGTAAACAATGAGCAGTTCTTC.

CDR3 protein: CASSRLADSYNEQFF. The CDR3 bases are TGCGCCAGCAGCCGACTAGCGGATTCCTACAATGAGCAGTTCTTC. The chain uses TRBV5-1 and TRBJ2-1, with 9 bases fitting TRBD2. CDR3 size: 15 residues. The germline V gene has CDR1 SGHRS and CDR2 YFSETQ. The J segment lost 1 base and the V segment lost 4 bases, leaving 3 bases of the junction unmatched.

V usage is TRBV6-1 and J usage is TRBJ2-7; TRBD2 matches 13 bases. V shed 6 bases, J shed 2 bases, and the junction held 1 base outside the gene matches. There are 14 residues in the CDR3. CDR1 and CDR2 from the germline V gene are MNHNS and SASEGT. This CDR3 is CASRGLAGPYEQYF. The CDR3 bases are TGTGCCAGCAGGGGACTAGCGGGACCCTACGAGCAGTACTTC.

V usage is TRBV7-8 and J usage is TRBJ2-5; 7 positions agree with TRBD2. Per the germline V gene, CDR1 is SGHVS and CDR2 is FQNEAQ. The CDR3 totals 14 residues. The trim removed 2 bases at V and 3 bases at J, leaving 3 bases unmatched. In DNA, the CDR3 is TGTGCCAGCAGCTTACTGGCGGGGGAAGAGACCCAGTACTTC. Protein sequence: CASSLLAGEETQYF. The entire variable domain, with the rest obtained from reference TRBV7-8 and TRBJ2-5, is as follows: GAGVSQSPRYKVAKRGQDVALRCDPISGHVSLFWYQQALGQGPEFLTYFQNEAQLDKSGLPSDRFFAERPEGSVSTLKIQRTQQEDSAVYLCASSLLAGEETQYFGPGTRLLVL.

This chain links TRBV18 with TRBJ2-7, with 9 bases that match TRBD1. Germline loops: CDR1 KGHSH, CDR2 LQKENI. The V segment lost 1 base and the J segment 0 bases; nucleotides outside the gene matches: 4. The CDR3 extends over 16 amino acids. The CDR3 region has the DNA TGTGCCAGCTCACCACGACGGGACAGGGTCTCCTACGAGCAGTACTTC. Translating gives CASSPRRDRVSYEQYF.

The chain is built from TRBV6-4 and TRBJ2-3, with 8 bases that match TRBD2. This CDR3 is built from 15 residues. Germline CDR1 reads MRHNA; CDR2 reads SNTAGT. V was pared by 2 bases and J by 4 bases, with 5 bases of the junction left unmatched. The CDR3 spells CASSDTGGASDTQYF. DNA of the CDR3: TGTGCCAGCAGTGACACCGGGGGGGCCTCAGATACGCAGTATTTT.

The chain joins TRBV5-6 to TRBJ1-1; D remains ambiguous. CDR1 is SGHDT, CDR2 YYEEEE, per germline. The CDR3 spans 13 residues. The V and J ends lost 1 base and 0 bases respectively, with 4 bases between them. CDR3 DNA: TGTGCCAGCAGCTTGCGGTTGAACACTGAAGCTTTCTTT. Its protein is CASSLRLNTEAFF.

This chain connects TRBV7-3 to TRBJ2-2; 7 nucleotides match TRBD1. V was clipped by 5 bases and J by 4 bases; unmatched bases: 10. The germline gives CDR1 SGHTA, CDR2 FQGTGA. CDR3 length: 16 residues. CDR3 DNA sequence: TGTGCCAGCAGCCCGCAACCGGGACAGTCCACCGGGGAGCTGTTTTTT. Protein sequence: CASSPQPGQSTGELFF.

The chain recombines TRBV6-1 with TRBJ2-1; no clear D. With 0 bases removed from V and 9 bases from J, the gap between germline ends came to 12 bases. This CDR3 has 14 residues. Germline V gene lookup returns CDR1 MNHNS and CDR2 SASEGT. In DNA, the CDR3 is TGTGCCAGCAGTGAAGCGCTTCGGGTCGGTGAGCAGTTCTTC. Translating it yields CASSEALRVGEQFF.

The rearrangement uses TRBV6-1 and TRBJ1-5; 11 bases map to TRBD1. CDR3 size: 17 residues. Per germline, CDR1 MNHNS and CDR2 SASEGT. J was trimmed by 1 base and V by 3 bases; bases with no gene match: 5. The CDR3 region is CASSEGQGVLSNQPQHF. DNA for the CDR3: TGTGCCAGCAGTGAGGGACAGGGGGTTTTGAGCAATCAGCCCCAGCATTTT.

Points on this clone: One end of the junction is discordant with germline, which a read error may explain. V gene TRBV25-1 combines with J gene TRBJ1-4; a weak D match, TRBD1 (5 bases). Per germline, CDR1 MGHDK and CDR2 SYGVNS. This CDR3 region has 16 residues. Here the CDR3 reads CASSEVTGSRLGKLFF. In nucleotides, the CDR3 is TGTGCCAGTAGTGAAGTCACAGGATCAAGATTAGGAAAACTGTTTTTT.

V is TRBV25-1 and J is TRBJ2-7, with 9 bases fitting TRBD1. The CDR3 loop spans 14 amino acids. J was trimmed by 6 bases and V by 4 bases; bases with no gene match: 7. Germline assignment: CDR1 MGHDK and CDR2 SYGVNS. The CDR3 loop is CASSGRTGVIEQYF. CDR3 bases: TGTGCCAGCAGTGGGAGGACAGGGGTGATCGAGCAGTACTTC.

V gene TRBV29-1 combines with J gene TRBJ2-5, with 8 bases that match TRBD1. V lost 3 bases, J lost 5 bases, and 5 bases stayed unmatched. Per the germline V gene, CDR1 is SQVTM and CDR2 is ANQGSEA. The CDR3 extends over 13 amino acids. CDR3 sequence (DNA): TGCAGCGTTGAGCCCAGGGGGCGTGAGACCCAGTACTTC. Amino acids: CSVEPRGRETQYF.

The chain has TRBV28 and TRBJ2-7; 8 bases agree with TRBD2. With V trimmed by 6 bases and J by 1 base, 11 bases remained unmatched. Germline-derived CDR1 and CDR2 are MDHEN and SYDVKM. This CDR3 spans 16 amino acids. CDR3 in amino acids: CASSPPVAGGSYEQYF. CDR3 nucleotides: TGTGCCAGCAGCCCCCCAGTCGCGGGAGGTTCCTACGAGCAGTACTTC.

V gene TRBV2 combines with J gene TRBJ1-2; TRBD1 might be the D (6 bases). The germline V gene encodes CDR1 SNHLY and CDR2 FYNNEI. V lost 6 bases to trimming and J lost 3 bases, with 14 bases between them. The CDR3 consists of 14 residues. CDR3 protein: CASRRTPGDYGYTF. The CDR3 coding sequence is TGTGCCAGCAGAAGAACCCCAGGGGACTATGGCTACACCTTC.

The rearrangement uses TRBV4-1 and TRBJ1-4, with D possibly being TRBD1 (6 bases). This CDR3 has 18 amino acids. Trimming stripped 1 base from V and 2 bases from J, with 17 bases between. Germline CDR1 MGHRA, CDR2 YSYEKL. Here the CDR3 reads CASSQVVQGLATNEKLFF. The CDR3 DNA follows: TGCGCCAGCAGCCAAGTTGTGCAGGGGCTCGCGACTAATGAAAAACTGTTTTTT.

The rearrangement uses TRBV30 and TRBJ2-7, with a weak D call TRBD1 (6 bases). Germline CDR1 reads GTSNPN; CDR2 reads SVGIG (reference sequence). The germline V and J ends were trimmed by 5 bases and 4 bases, with 15 bases remaining between them. The CDR3 is 13 amino acids. The CDR3 nucleotides are TGTGCCTGGGCCGACAGGCCCTCTTACGAGCAGTACTTC. This gives the protein CAWADRPSYEQYF. Supplemented by reference TRBV30 and TRBJ2-7, the full variable domain reads SQTIHQWPATLVQPVGSPLSLECTVEGTSNPNLYWYRQAAGRGLQLLFYSVGIGQISSEVPQNLSASRPQDRQFILSSKKLLLSDSGFYLCAWADRPSYEQYFGPGTRLTVT.

The chain carries TRBV6-5 and TRBJ1-5; possible D gene TRBD1, 5 bases. This CDR3 is built from 10 residues. Germline CDR1 reads MNHEY; CDR2 reads SVGAGI. CDR3 residues: CAAGVQPQHF. The CDR3 region has the DNA TGTGCGGCGGGGGTACAGCCCCAGCATTTT.

This rearrangement joins TRBV9 to TRBJ2-7, with 7 nucleotides matching TRBD2. Per germline, CDR1 SGDLS and CDR2 YYNGEE. The length of the CDR3 is 15 residues. V lost 0 bases and J lost 2; bases outside the gene matches: 5. The CDR3 loop reads CASSVGLAVTYEQYF. The CDR3 region has the DNA TGTGCCAGCAGCGTAGGGCTAGCGGTAACCTACGAGCAGTACTTC.

This chain uses TRBV11-2 with TRBJ1-2; the D is unclear. The germline V and J ends were trimmed by 7 bases and 4 bases, with 7 bases remaining between them. This CDR3 has 11 residues. CDR1 is SGHAT, CDR2 FQNNGV, per germline. As DNA, the CDR3 is TGTGCCAGCACCGATAGCTATGGCTACACCTTC. As protein: CASTDSYGYTF. Together with reference TRBV11-2 and TRBJ1-2, the CDR3 gives the full variable domain: EAGVAQSPRYKIIEKRQSVAFWCNPISGHATLYWYQQILGQGPKLLIQFQNNGVVDDSQLPKDRFSAERLKGVDSTLKIQPAKLEDSAVYLCASTDSYGYTFGSGTRLTVV.

This chain links TRBV25-1 with TRBJ2-7; the match to TRBD2 covers 11 bases. This CDR3 contains 15 residues. Germline lookup yields CDR1 MGHDK and CDR2 SYGVNS. The V segment lost 2 bases and the J segment 3 bases; nucleotides outside the gene matches: 3. The chain's CDR3 is CASSEPGLAVYEQYF. As DNA, the CDR3 is TGTGCCAGCAGTGAACCGGGACTAGCGGTCTACGAGCAGTACTTC.

The chain is built from TRBV10-1 and TRBJ2-2; weak D call: TRBD1 (6 bases). This CDR3 has 16 amino acids. Between the trimmed V and J ends, which lost 5 bases and 0 bases, there was a span of 13 bases. Per germline, CDR1 WNHNN and CDR2 SYGVQD (reference sequence). The CDR3 sequence: CASSTTTGANTGELFF. In DNA, the CDR3 is TGCGCCAGCAGTACAACGACAGGAGCGAACACCGGGGAGCTGTTTTTT.

The chain carries TRBV30 and TRBJ2-7; D remains ambiguous. V was pared by 1 base and J by 5 bases, with 12 bases between. Germline V gene lookup returns CDR1 GTSNPN and CDR2 SVGIG (reference sequence). The CDR3 totals 13 residues. CDR3 loop: CAWSAVSVNEQYF. The DNA for the CDR3 is TGTGCCTGGAGTGCCGTTTCAGTCAACGAGCAGTACTTC.